The rows below give T cell receptor beta chains drawn from one sample of a study of cytomegalovirus exposure and HLA in healthy donors. TCRdb's copy holds only in-frame clones and misses some; the assay was immunoSEQ multiplex PCR. Altogether under 200,000 clones are present, less than 85% being singletons, with the ten largest covering around 5.7%. Sequencing was carried out using PBMCs. These receptors came from a man between 35 and 55 years old in good health and CMV-seronegative. Both conserved end residues are trimmed from each CDR3. A D gene is named only where the DNA matches it firmly.

V	D	J	CDR3
TRBV4-1	TRBD1	TRBJ2-7	ASSYPQGQGFSYEQY
TRBV5-1	.	TRBJ1-5	ASSVSGSFNQPQH
TRBV7-9	.	TRBJ2-7	ASSPRDKTYEQY
TRBV4-1	.	TRBJ2-3	ASSLERTQY
TRBV2	.	TRBJ1-5	ASREEYSNQPQH
TRBV6-5	.	TRBJ1-6	ASSSSRRSPLH
TRBV7-8	.	TRBJ1-2	ASSLSQGNNYGYT
TRBV5-1	.	TRBJ2-3	ASKEAGRATDTQY
TRBV7-2	TRBD1	TRBJ1-3	ASSRTGGNTIY
TRBV6-5	.	TRBJ1-1	ASSRRTYGDTEAF
TRBV12-5	TRBD1	TRBJ2-7	ASGFNRGYEQY
TRBV10-3	.	TRBJ1-2	AISESDGHTFNYGYT
TRBV6-5	TRBD2	TRBJ2-7	ASSRTSGPYEQY
TRBV7-9	.	TRBJ2-2	AAGGGNTGELF
TRBV29-1	TRBD2	TRBJ2-3	SVGTSGSYTDTQY
TRBV5-4	TRBD2	TRBJ2-3	ASTRGSGGSTDTQY